This T cell receptor (beta chain) was profiled in a study of T-cell reconstitution after alpha-beta-depleted transplantation in children (dated by TCRdb to the mid-2010s). Study-wide context: Using TCR repertoire profiling, the study quantitatively followed how T-cell immune reconstitution unfolded in children after TCRalphabeta/CD19-depleted allogeneic hematopoietic cell transplantation. The study at large found these results: Over the following months the frequencies of hyperexpanded clones went down, and after one year T-cell counts and TCRbeta diversity were mostly credited to newly produced T cells. The apparently early recovery of alphabetaT-cell counts about two months after transplant reportedly depended on only several hundred rapidly expanded clones that came from non-depleted graft cells. In some patients, high TCRbeta diversity at day 60 was attributed to recipient T cells and intrathymic progenitors that had survived conditioning.

The library came from PCR. Sequenced on an Illumina HiSeq 2500. TCR library preparation used molecular barcoding, with unique molecular identifiers applied to normalize quantification of the TCRbeta repertoire. The public reads were reanalyzed by TCRdb: fastp trimming at Q25, MiXCR alignment, in-frame beta chains only. Here each entry gathers all rows of one CDR3 protein and keeps the most common genes and DNA. The sample table contains approximately 230,000 distinct CDR3 sequences; only one count was recorded for 25% of them. The biggest ten clones account for more than 2% of the sample. Trimming takes 3 bases off V and 0 bases off J; junction bases not matched to a gene: 5. The cysteine opens and the phenylalanine closes a CDR3 of 15 amino acids. Only the CDR3 region is kept as DNA, spanning 45 bases read in frame from base 1. This clonotype showed up many times. The antigen it recognizes is unknown. Base qualities are not recorded, but no much larger clone differs from it by a single base.

The sample's treatment or condition, from its label and the paper: allogeneic hematopoietic cell transplantation with graft depleted of TCRalphabeta T cells and CD19 B cells. Transplant recipients were children who received TCRalphabeta/CD19-depleted allogeneic hematopoietic cell grafts. Here the sequenced sample was PBMCs, taken before TCRalphabeta/CD19-depleted stem cell transplant. The V and J genes are TRBV12-3 or TRBV12-4 and TRBJ2-7, with 7 bases in between that match TRBD1. The TCR originated in a girl aged 2 to 9 with Fanconi anemia, due to receive a stem cell transplant. The CDR3 amino acid sequence is: CASSLDGTVSYEQYF. The nucleotide sequence is given as TGTGCCAGCAGTTTGGATGGGACAGTCTCCTACGAGCAGTACTTC.